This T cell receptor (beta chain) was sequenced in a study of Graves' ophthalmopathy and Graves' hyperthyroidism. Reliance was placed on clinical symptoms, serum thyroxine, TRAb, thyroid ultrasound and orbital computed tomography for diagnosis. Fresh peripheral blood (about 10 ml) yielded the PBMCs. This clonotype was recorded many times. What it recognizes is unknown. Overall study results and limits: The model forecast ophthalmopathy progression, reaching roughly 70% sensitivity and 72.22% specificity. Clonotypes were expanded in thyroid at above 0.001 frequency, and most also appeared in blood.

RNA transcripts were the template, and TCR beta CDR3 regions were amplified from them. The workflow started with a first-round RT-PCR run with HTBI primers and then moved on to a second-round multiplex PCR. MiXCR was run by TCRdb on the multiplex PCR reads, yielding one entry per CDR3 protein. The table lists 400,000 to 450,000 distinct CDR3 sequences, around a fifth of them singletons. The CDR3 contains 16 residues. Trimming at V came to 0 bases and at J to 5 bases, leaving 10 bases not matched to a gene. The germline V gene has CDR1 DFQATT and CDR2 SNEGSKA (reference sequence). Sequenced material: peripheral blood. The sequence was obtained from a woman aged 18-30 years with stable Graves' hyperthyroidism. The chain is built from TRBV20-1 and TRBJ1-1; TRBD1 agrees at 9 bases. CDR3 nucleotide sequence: TGCAGTGCTAGAGATCAAGGGACAGGGCTAGGTACTGAAGCTTTCTTT. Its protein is CSARDQGTGLGTEAFF.